This T cell receptor (beta chain) was captured by sequencing in a study of CD8 T cells in Susac syndrome. TCR beta sequencing was performed on blood CD8+ and CD4+ T cells. The TEMRA cells underwent FACS enrichment, while the CD8+ and CD4+ T cells underwent negative isolation. RNA was extracted with the RNeasy kit, and a quantity of about 0.45 to 1 ug was reverse transcribed using random hexamers. TCR beta CDR3 was amplified by immunoSEQ covering 54 Vbeta and 13 Jbeta. TCRdb itself ran the immunoSEQ multiplex PCR reads through MiXCR, one entry per CDR3 protein. Of under 150,000 distinct CDR3 sequences listed, around nine tenths are singletons. The CDR3 length is 15 residues. The germline V gene encodes CDR1 SGHRS and CDR2 YFSETQ. Trimming removed 1 base at V and 5 bases at J, with 15 bases between.

The receptor was derived from a human donor with multiple sclerosis. The chain carries TRBV5-1 and TRBJ2-5; the D call may be TRBD1 or TRBD2 (5 bases each). The sequenced material came from CD8+ T cells from PBMCs. CDR3 nucleotide sequence: TGCGCCAGCAGCTTGATCCCGGGGCGCGGGGAGACCCAGTACTTC. Encoded protein: CASSLIPGRGETQYF.